What follows are 21 T cell receptor beta chains derived from one specimen sequenced in a study of patients and donors after allogeneic stem cell transplantation. TCRdb recomputed calls from the RT-PCR reads with MiXCR, one row per CDR3 protein. This sample carries 400,000 to 500,000 distinct CDR3 sequences, under 20% of them seen once, and the ten largest clones take 7% to 7.5%. The sequencing sample was made of blood, either unsorted or a sorted T cell fraction (not recorded which). Source of these receptors: a human donor who was either an allogeneic HSCT recipient or a stem cell or donor lymphocyte infusion donor (not recorded which). It is not recorded whose cells these are; they may come from a transplant donor.

The chain carries TRBV5-1 and TRBJ2-5; 7 nucleotides match TRBD2. The CDR3 runs to 16 residues. CDR1 SGHRS and CDR2 YFSETQ come from the germline V gene. Germline trimming cut 2 bases from V and 4 bases from J; bases unmatched to any gene: 11. This CDR3 is CASSLWRPGRVETQYF. The DNA for the CDR3 is TGCGCCAGCAGCTTATGGAGGCCAGGGAGGGTAGAGACCCAGTACTTC.

This clonotype appeared a few times. The chain couples TRBV20-1 to TRBJ2-3, with D tentatively TRBD1 (5 bases). From germline, CDR1 is DFQATT and CDR2 SNEGSKA (reference sequence). The CDR3 runs 14 residues. The ends were cut back, 0 bases at V and 2 bases at J, with 9 bases in the middle. The CDR3 protein is CSARDWGITDTQYF. CDR3 DNA sequence: TGCAGTGCTAGAGATTGGGGCATCACAGATACGCAGTATTTT.

The table lists this clonotype with a few counts. V and J are TRBV7-9 and TRBJ1-5; TRBD1 might be the D (5 bases). V lost 5 bases and J lost 0, with 11 bases in between. The CDR3 spans 15 residues. CDR1 and CDR2 from the germline V gene are SEHNR and FQNEAQ (reference sequence). CDR3 in amino acids: CASSPGRNSNQPQHF. CDR3 bases: TGTGCCAGCAGCCCGGGACGGAATAGCAATCAGCCCCAGCATTTT. Together with reference TRBV7-9 and TRBJ1-5, the CDR3 gives the full variable domain: DTGVSQNPRHKITKRGQNVTFRCDPISEHNRLYWYRQTLGQGPEFLTYFQNEAQLEKSRLLSDRFSAERPKGSFSTLEIQRTEQGDSAMYLCASSPGRNSNQPQHFGDGTRLSIL.

This clonotype occurred many times. V is TRBV12-3 or TRBV12-4 and J is TRBJ1-5, with D possibly matching TRBD1 (6 bases). The V end lost 8 bases, the J end lost 0 bases, and 17 bases lay between the germline ends. CDR3 length: 16 amino acids. CDR3 nucleotide sequence: TGTGCCAGCCGACCCGGGGGGGGGCTTAGCAATCAGCCCCAGCATTTT. Protein sequence: CASRPGGGLSNQPQHF.

This clonotype has only a few counts. The chain carries TRBV4-2 and TRBJ2-3, with D perhaps matching TRBD2 (6 bases). Trimming took 0 bases from V and 8 from J, leaving 18 bases between them. The CDR3 consists of 16 residues. Germline CDR1 is LGHNA and CDR2 is YNFKEQ. CDR3 in amino acids: CASSQELGSAGSTQYF. CDR3 DNA sequence: TGTGCCAGCAGCCAAGAATTGGGTTCCGCGGGGAGTACGCAGTATTTT.

The chain joins TRBV7-8 to TRBJ2-5; 10 nucleotides agree with TRBD2. Losses at the gene ends were 2 bases for V and 7 bases for J; bases not matched to a gene: 7. CDR1 and CDR2 from the germline V gene are SGHVS and FQNEAQ. This CDR3 has 15 residues. The CDR3 bases are TGTGCCAGCAGCTTAAGGCTAGCGGGAGTTTCGACCCAGTACTTC. This codes for CASSLRLAGVSTQYF.

V and J are TRBV20-1 and TRBJ2-3; TRBD2 aligns across 11 bases. This CDR3 comprises 15 residues. V gave up 6 bases and J gave up 1 base; unmatched junction bases: 6. Germline CDR1 is DFQATT and CDR2 is SNEGSKA (reference sequence). CDR3 sequence: CSATQLAGGTDTQYF. The CDR3 region has the DNA TGCAGTGCCACCCAACTAGCGGGGGGCACAGATACGCAGTATTTT.

This chain links TRBV6-6 with TRBJ1-4; TRBD1 is a possible D gene (5 bases). V was pared by 7 bases and J by 7 bases, with 13 bases between. Germline-derived CDR1 and CDR2 are MNHNY and SVGAGI (reference sequence). This CDR3 has 13 amino acids. The CDR3 region is CASTHGAIEKLFF. The CDR3 nucleotides are TGTGCCAGCACCCACGGGGCGATTGAAAAACTGTTTTTT.

This clonotype was detected only a few times. The gene calls are TRBV10-3 and TRBJ1-2, with 10 positions matching TRBD1. Germline V gene sequence: CDR1 ENHRY, CDR2 SYGVKD. V trimming: 10 bases; J trimming: 4 bases; junction bases outside the gene matches: 12. The CDR3 runs to 15 residues. The CDR3 nucleotides read TGTGCCACCGAGACCGGGACAGGGGCCCTCTATGGCTACACCTTC. As protein: CATETGTGALYGYTF.

This clonotype turned up a few times. The J gene is TRBJ1-3, the V gene TRBV15; D uncertain. CDR3 length: 15 residues. CDR1 LNHNV and CDR2 YYDKDF come from the germline V gene (reference sequence). Trimming removed 0 bases from V and 3 bases from J, with 9 bases in between. CDR3 sequence (DNA): TGTGCCACCAGCAGAGAATGGCCTAATGGAAACACCATATATTTT. Translated: CATSREWPNGNTIYF.

The gene calls are TRBV15 and TRBJ2-7; 9 bases match TRBD2. This CDR3 comprises 16 residues. V lost 0 bases, J lost 4 bases, and 7 bases stayed unmatched. CDR1 and CDR2 (germline): LNHNV, YYDKDF (reference sequence). CDR3 region: CATSRDPGLASYEQYF. The CDR3 DNA sequence: TGTGCCACCAGCAGAGATCCCGGACTAGCGTCGTACGAGCAGTACTTC.

This CDR3 is CATSREGRYYGYTF. The CDR3 DNA reads as TGTGCCACCAGCAGAGAGGGACGGTATTATGGCTACACCTTC. This rearrangement joins TRBV15 to TRBJ1-2, with D tentatively TRBD1 (5 bases). The CDR3 sequence is 14 residues long. CDR1 and CDR2 from the germline V gene are LNHNV and YYDKDF (reference sequence). V gave up 0 bases and J gave up 5 bases, with 10 bases separating them. Drawing the rest from reference TRBV15 and TRBJ1-2, the complete variable domain is DAMVIQNPRYQVTQFGKPVTLSCSQTLNHNVMYWYQQKSSQAPKLLFHYYDKDFNNEADTPDNFQSRRPNTSFCFLDIRSPGLGDTAMYLCATSREGRYYGYTFGSGTRLTVV.

This chain uses TRBV29-1 with TRBJ1-2; 7 bases map to TRBD1. CDR1 and CDR2 from the germline V gene are SQVTM and ANQGSEA. This CDR3 is 13 amino acids long. V lost 6 bases to trimming and J lost 2 bases; unmatched junction nucleotides: 6. The CDR3 loop is CSVPNRGNYGYTF. Here the CDR3 DNA reads TGCAGCGTACCCAACAGGGGAAACTATGGCTACACCTTC.

There are a few counts of this clonotype. V gene TRBV5-1 combines with J gene TRBJ1-2, with D possibly being TRBD1 (5 bases). Trimming pared 4 bases from V and 5 bases from J, leaving 15 bases between. Germline values: CDR1 SGHRS, CDR2 YFSETQ. The CDR3 extends over 14 amino acids. The CDR3 DNA reads TGCGCCAGCAGCCCCGGTCCCGAGGGGTATGGCTACACCTTC. Amino acid sequence: CASSPGPEGYGYTF.

The chain recombines TRBV27 with TRBJ2-1; D remains ambiguous. This CDR3 is 14 amino acids long. Germline loops: CDR1 MNHEY, CDR2 SMNVEV (reference sequence). Trimming shortened V by 3 bases and J by 0 bases, and 6 bases separated the two germline ends. The CDR3 DNA follows: TGTGCCAGCAGTTTTGCCAGCTCCTACAATGAGCAGTTCTTC. Encoded protein: CASSFASSYNEQFF.

The genes are TRBV18 and TRBJ1-5; 10 bases are a match to TRBD1. The CDR3 length is 16 residues. The junction had 7 bases not matched to a gene; V was cut back by 6 bases and J by 2 bases. Germline V gene lookup returns CDR1 KGHSH and CDR2 LQKENI. CDR3 sequence reads: CASSGRGTGGNQPQHF. The CDR3 DNA reads TGTGCCAGCTCCGGAAGAGGGACAGGGGGCAATCAGCCCCAGCATTTT. Full variable domain (missing parts from reference TRBV18 and TRBJ1-5): NAGVMQNPRHLVRRRGQEARLRCSPMKGHSHVYWYRQLPEEGLKFMVYLQKENIIDESGMPKERFSAEFPKEGPSILRIQQVVRGDSAAYFCASSGRGTGGNQPQHFGDGTRLSIL.

The sample holds many counts of this clonotype. CDR3: CASSPPDNTQYF. The CDR3 DNA sequence: TGCGCCAGCAGCCCCCCTGACAATACGCAGTATTTT. The rearrangement links TRBV5-1 to TRBJ2-3; the D is unclear. Per germline, CDR1 SGHRS and CDR2 YFSETQ. Trimming stripped 4 bases from V and 7 bases from J, with 10 bases between. This CDR3 has 12 amino acids.

V is TRBV5-1 and J is TRBJ2-7, with D perhaps matching TRBD2 (5 bases). V was trimmed by 5 bases and J by 3 bases, leaving 12 bases between them. The CDR3 length is 13 residues. The germline gives CDR1 SGHRS, CDR2 YFSETQ. CDR3 sequence (DNA): TGCGCCAGCAGAGACTACAACGACTACGAGCAGTACTTC. It specifies CASRDYNDYEQYF.

The chain is built from TRBV27 and TRBJ2-1; the D is unclear. The CDR3 covers 13 residues. Per germline, CDR1 MNHEY and CDR2 SMNVEV (reference sequence). Trimming pared 6 bases from V and 7 bases from J, leaving 13 bases between. Here the CDR3 reads CASSLTYGNEQFF. For the CDR3, the DNA is TGTGCCAGCAGCTTAACGTATGGGAATGAGCAGTTCTTC.

The chain combines TRBV4-1 with TRBJ2-5, with 8 positions matching TRBD2. The germline V gene encodes CDR1 MGHRA and CDR2 YSYEKL. V lost 2 bases to trimming and J lost 5 bases; unmatched junction nucleotides: 10. The CDR3 extends over 16 amino acids. For the CDR3, the DNA is TGCGCCAGCAGCCAATCCTCTAGCGGGCGGCTGGAGACCCAGTACTTC. Translation gives CASSQSSSGRLETQYF.

This clonotype occurred a few times. The chain is built from TRBV6-2 or TRBV6-3 and TRBJ1-1; 8 nucleotides line up with TRBD1. Per the germline V gene, CDR1 is MNHEY and CDR2 is SVGEGT. V was pared by 2 bases and J by 4 bases, with 12 bases of the junction left unmatched. The CDR3 runs 17 residues. The CDR3 DNA reads as TGTGCCAGCAGTTACGTGATCGGACAGGGAATAGGCACTGAAGCTTTCTTT. Translated, it gives CASSYVIGQGIGTEAFF.